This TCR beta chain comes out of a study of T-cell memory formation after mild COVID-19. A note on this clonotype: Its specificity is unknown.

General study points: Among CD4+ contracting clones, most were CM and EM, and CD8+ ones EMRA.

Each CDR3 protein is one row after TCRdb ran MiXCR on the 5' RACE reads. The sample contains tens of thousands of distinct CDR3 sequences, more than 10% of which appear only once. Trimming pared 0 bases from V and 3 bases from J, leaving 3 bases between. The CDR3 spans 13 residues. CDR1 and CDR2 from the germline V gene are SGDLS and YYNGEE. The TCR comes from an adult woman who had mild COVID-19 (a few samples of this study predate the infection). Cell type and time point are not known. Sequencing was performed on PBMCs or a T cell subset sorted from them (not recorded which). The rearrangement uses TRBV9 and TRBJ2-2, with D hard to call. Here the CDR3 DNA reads TGTGCCAGCAGCGTAGCAGACACCGGGGAGCTGTTTTTT. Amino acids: CASSVADTGELFF.